The 10 T cell receptor beta chains reported below all come from one sample, sequenced in a study of blood T cell repertoires in COVID-19. The repertoire was sequenced with immunoSEQ multiplex PCR; TCRdb's copy has only in-frame clones and lacks some. The sample yields about 170,000 clones, approximately 89% seen once. Source material: peripheral blood. Source of these receptors: a man in his sixties or seventies with acute or convalescent COVID-19.

V usage is TRBV12-3 or TRBV12-4 and J usage is TRBJ1-2; 9 bases fit TRBD1. Germline trimming cut 10 bases from V and 4 bases from J; bases unmatched to any gene: 4. This CDR3 is built from 12 residues. The CDR3 nucleotides are TGTGCCATCCCGGGACAGGGCTATGGCTACACCTTC. It translates to CAIPGQGYGYTF.

The rearrangement joins TRBV27 to TRBJ2-1, with TRBD1 identical over 9 bases. CDR3 length: 14 residues. Germline lookup yields CDR1 MNHEY and CDR2 SMNVEV (reference sequence). V trimming: 3 bases; J trimming: 9 bases; junction bases outside the gene matches: 6. DNA for the CDR3: TGTGCCAGCAGTTTCATGGACAGGGGTGGTGAGCAGTTCTTC. This codes for CASSFMDRGGEQFF.

The rearrangement links TRBV5-1 to TRBJ1-6; 7 bases are a match to TRBD1. Per the germline V gene, CDR1 is SGHRS and CDR2 is YFSETQ. The CDR3 is 16 amino acids. Germline trimming cut 0 bases from V and 8 bases from J; bases unmatched to any gene: 8. CDR3 loop: CASSLGVSGGDSPLHF. The CDR3 region has the DNA TGCGCCAGCAGCTTGGGGGTATCAGGGGGAGATTCACCCCTCCACTTT. Variable domain in full (rest from reference TRBV5-1 and TRBJ1-6): KAGVTQTPRYLIKTRGQQVTLSCSPISGHRSVSWYQQTPGQGLQFLFEYFSETQRNKGNFPGRFSGRQFSNSRSEMNVSTLELGDSALYLCASSLGVSGGDSPLHFGNGTRLTVT.

The rearrangement links TRBV29-1 to TRBJ2-3; D ambiguous. Germline V gene lookup returns CDR1 SQVTM and CDR2 ANQGSEA. CDR3 length: 14 residues. Trimming removed 2 bases from V and 6 bases from J, with 15 bases in between. The DNA of the CDR3 is TGCAGCGTTGAACGGCAGGCCCTTGGGGATACGCAGTATTTT. Protein sequence: CSVERQALGDTQYF.

This clone was seen more than once but under ten times. The chain carries TRBV5-5 and TRBJ1-6, with D maybe TRBD1 (6 bases). CDR3 length: 16 residues. CDR1 and CDR2 (germline): SGHKS, YYEKEE (reference sequence). The V end was cut by 0 bases, the J end by 8 bases, with 15 bases between. CDR3 coding DNA: TGTGCCAGCAGCTTGGCAGGGGCCCATGGGGATTCACCCCTCCACTTT. Translation: CASSLAGAHGDSPLHF.

This rearrangement joins TRBV11-2 to TRBJ2-7; no clear D. The CDR3 has 11 residues. V gave up 6 bases and J gave up 5 bases, with 8 bases separating them. The germline CDR1 and CDR2 sequences are SGHAT and FQNNGV. In DNA form, the CDR3 reads TGTGCCAGCAGTACTTCCAACGAGCAGTACTTC. Protein product: CASSTSNEQYF.

V usage is TRBV5-1 and J usage is TRBJ2-1; a weak D match, TRBD1 (6 bases). V dropped 7 bases and J dropped 10 bases, with 24 bases sitting between them. The CDR3 is made up of 15 amino acids. Germline V gene data show CDR1 as SGHRS and CDR2 as YFSETQ. The CDR3 DNA follows: TGCGCCAGCTACCTCGGACTGGGGGCTTCAATCGAGCAGTTCTTC. Amino acid sequence: CASYLGLGASIEQFF.

The rearrangement joins TRBV11-1 to TRBJ2-7, with D perhaps TRBD2 (5 bases). The V end was cut by 5 bases, the J end by 3 bases, with 14 bases between. Germline V gives CDR1 SGHAT, CDR2 FQDESV (reference sequence). This CDR3 is built from 14 residues. CDR3 protein: CASSPQIGVYEQYF. The CDR3 coding sequence is TGTGCCAGCAGCCCACAGATCGGGGTCTACGAGCAGTACTTC.

This clone showed up just a few times. The genes are TRBV19 and TRBJ2-1; D gene uncertain. CDR1 LNHDA and CDR2 SQIVND come from the germline V gene (reference sequence). The length of the CDR3 is 13 residues. Trimming took off 5 bases at V and 3 bases at J, with 8 bases between the two ends. CDR3 residues: CASSARLYNEQFF. The CDR3 DNA is TGTGCCAGTAGTGCGAGACTCTACAATGAGCAGTTCTTC.

This clone was counted a few times. This rearrangement joins TRBV7-2 to TRBJ2-3, with 7 bases aligning to TRBD2. The V and J ends lost 5 bases and 6 bases, in that order; junction bases with no gene match: 5. Germline V lookup: CDR1 SGHTA, CDR2 FQGNSA. CDR3 length equals 13 residues. The CDR3 here is CASSPRSGDTQYF. The CDR3 nucleotides read TGTGCCAGCAGCCCCCGTAGCGGGGATACGCAGTATTTT.